This record looks at one T cell receptor beta chain sequence and its context. What this receptor recognizes is not known. No qualities accompany the bases; no much larger clone lies one base away. This sample was included in a study of blood T cell repertoires in COVID-19 (dated by TCRdb to 2019 to 2021). Context from the whole study: Samples covering the acute and convalescent phases of COVID-19 were provided by collaborators in the United States, Italy and Spain. The material from the prospective study consisted of cDNA or gDNA derived from T cells, B-cell-depleted T cells, or PBMCs. The dataset comprised deeply sampled blood TCRbeta repertoires from subjects exposed to, actively infected with, or recovered from COVID-19. The repertoires were made available in a free public database intended to serve as a resource for research on the immune response to SARS-CoV-2. Samples came from the ongoing ImmuneRACE study (first 160 participants) plus 1,254 subjects from 6 global collaborators. A de-identified subject ID, COVID-19 status, age in years and sex were almost always included in the sample metadata. Where HLA class I and class II types were available, the types were taken from metadata supplied by the sample provider, not from assay-based typing.

Whole blood was collected in K2EDTA tubes by collaborating institutions according to the institutions' own protocols. For TCRbeta analysis, collaborator samples were shipped as frozen whole blood, as isolated PBMCs, or as DNA extracted from either sample type. General study outcomes and caveats: The amount of clinical and demographic metadata varied by source and participant and was provided uncurated.

The immunoSEQ Assay, a bias-controlled multiplex PCR, was used to amplify TCRbeta CDR3 regions from genomic DNA. The paper's processing steps were these. The number of nucleated cells in each sample was estimated from the amplification of reference gene primers within the assay. To quantify the absolute abundance of each unique TCRbeta CDR3 rearrangement, sequence reads were collapsed and filtered. For each sample, productive Simpson clonality was calculated by taking the square root of Simpson's diversity index across productive rearrangements. Drawn from immuneACCESS, this table holds only the in-frame rearrangements with V and J called that TCRdb kept. Clones are partly lost; checked studies trace under half to an unresolved V gene and leave the rest unexplained. The V and J calls and clone size come from that table; D and trimming were worked out from the DNA. Here the sample has tens of thousands of clones; roughly 82% occur a single time. The ten largest make up 1.2% of the sample.

The germline V gene yields SGHRS for CDR1 and YFSETQ for CDR2. The CDR3 covers 14 residues, taking in both the cysteine and the phenylalanine. Kept here is only the CDR3 DNA, which spans 42 bases and is read in frame from base 1. V is trimmed back by 0 bases and J by 5 bases, and the junction contains 4 bases that no gene match accounts for. The specimen sequenced was peripheral blood. The TCR sequence derives from a woman older than 75 with acute or convalescent COVID-19. The rearranged chain carries TRBV5-1 and TRBJ1-1, and TRBD1 aligns with 7 junction nucleotides. For the CDR3, the sequence is CASSLAGGGTEAFF. The DNA sequence follows: TGCGCCAGCAGCTTGGCAGGGGGAGGTACTGAAGCTTTCTTT.